This TCR beta chain was captured by sequencing in a study of T cells expressing NK-cell markers (TCRdb year 2020). At the level of the whole study: In sorted CD3+CD56+NKG2C+, CD3+CD56+NKG2C- and CD3+CD56-NKG2C+ T-cell subsets from eight donors, TCR beta-chain repertoires were profiled. Of the eight sequenced donors, seven were found to be HCMV-seropositive and one was found to be HCMV-seronegative. The study sequenced eight donors, all healthy volunteers chosen at random: three men and five women. Illumina HiSeq 2000/2500, MiSeq or NextSeq was used to sequence libraries as 2 x 150 bp reads. Paper-wide results and their limitations: Those dominant clonotypes were again the most abundant among CD3+CD56-NKG2C+ cells in a few donors, at roughly 25-60.1%. Whether the expanded NKG2C-expressing T cell clones were specific for HCMV antigens remained unclear. In five to seven donors, the dominant CD3+CD56+NKG2C+ clonotypes were among the top 10 CD8+ clonotypes and accounted for roughly 1.0-8% of CD8+ T cells.

Of note for this clonotype: There is no known antigen for this receptor.

The instrument was an Illumina HiSeq 2000. TCR beta cDNA libraries were prepared using 5'RACE template switching, which introduced a universal primer site and unique molecular identifiers. cDNA synthesis was primed from the TCR beta constant segment, followed by two successive PCR amplification steps. As for how the authors treated the data: MIGEC was used to demultiplex reads and group the reads by UMI, and MiTCR was used to assemble and quantify clonotypes. Only TCR cDNA sequences supported by at least two reads were kept to exclude erroneous sequences. The tcR package was used for downstream repertoire analysis, and clonotypes were matched across fractions by CDR3 nucleotide sequence plus V segment. Antigen specificity was annotated against VDJdb with VDJmatch, allowing one amino acid substitution in CDR3. After TCRdb reprocessed the reads, each CDR3 protein sequence was kept as one row, without DNA. The V and J calls here are based on TCRdb, not the publication. The sample's table covers about half a million distinct CDR3 sequences. Over 1.1% of the sample lies in the top ten.

The CDR3 spans 18 residues, from the cysteine through the phenylalanine. The DNA is unrecorded. The germline V gene sets CDR1 to KGHDR and CDR2 to SFDVKD. HCMV-specific IgG was detected in serum with a commercial ELISA kit to determine HCMV serostatus. Ficoll density gradient centrifugation was used to isolate peripheral blood mononuclear cells from blood. The receptor was derived from a woman aged 45-59 years in good health. Donor details come from another sample of the same person, matched by shared clones. The chain is assembled from TRBV24-1 and TRBJ2-1; TCRdb lists TRBD2, though no DNA is available to test this call. Material: blood T cells: a sorted CD56 or NKG2C T cell subset, CD4+ or CD8+ T cells, or bulk PBMC T cells (not recorded which). The CDR3 is CATSDQPGTSGTYNEQFF.